This TCR beta chain emerged from a study of OX40 agonist ivuxolimab in advanced cancers. This CDR3 region has 13 residues. The germline V and J ends were trimmed by 0 bases and 5 bases, with 8 bases remaining between them. CDR1 and CDR2 (germline): WSHSY, SAAADI. Data came from immunoSEQ multiplex PCR; TCRdb stores just in-frame clones and leaves some out. The table has tens of thousands of clones, roughly 86% seen once. This rearrangement joins TRBV10-2 to TRBJ2-7; D ambiguous. Sequencing was performed on CD4+ or CD8+ T cells sorted from blood, taken in a trial of the OX40 agonist ivuxolimab. The receptor's source is an adult with an advanced solid tumor such as melanoma, head and neck, liver or kidney cancer. This CDR3 is CASSESRLNEQYF. In nucleotides, the CDR3 is TGCGCCAGCAGTGAGTCGAGGCTAAACGAGCAGTACTTC.